This T cell receptor beta chain came from a study of blood T cell repertoires in COVID-19. Study overall: Samples taken during acute and convalescent COVID-19 were collected in the United States, Italy and Spain. The cDNA or gDNA used as material had been derived from T cells, B-cell-depleted T cells, or PBMCs.

This clone was seen only a few times. The ends lost 3 bases at V and 2 bases at J; junction bases unmatched: 3. The CDR3 is 14 residues long. Per germline, CDR1 KGHSH and CDR2 LQKENI. Original handling: Reference gene primer amplification gave nucleated cell count estimates. TCRdb's copy holds only in-frame clones and misses some; the assay was immunoSEQ multiplex PCR. That table gives V, J and clone size, and the DNA gave D and trimming. Of fewer than 90,000 clones in the sample, approximately 80% were seen once. This TCR was sampled from a man in his forties or fifties with acute or convalescent COVID-19. Sequencing used peripheral blood. This chain uses TRBV18 with TRBJ2-7; 8 positions agree with TRBD1. This chain's CDR3 is CASSPGTGTYEQYF. The CDR3 DNA is TGTGCCAGCTCACCCGGGACAGGAACCTACGAGCAGTACTTC.